This T cell receptor (beta chain) is from a study of blood T cells in healthy people across ages. Germline V gene sequence: CDR1 DFQATT, CDR2 SNEGSKA (reference sequence). J lost 0 bases, V lost 0 bases, and 7 bases had no gene match. This CDR3 contains 17 residues. A second PCR, run for roughly 7 to 11 cycles, used a sample-barcoded 5' primer plus a J-beta primer mix. Sequencing of every sample gave 2.5 million or more CDR3-containing paired-end reads. TCRdb re-derived calls from the 5' RACE reads in MiXCR, one entry per CDR3 protein. The sample holds approximately 690,000 distinct CDR3 sequences; approximately 59% are singletons and the top ten take roughly 34%. The study drew donors from healthy Caucasian individuals in Russia aged 6 to 90. Whenever a sample was processed, at least 6 million PBMCs were isolated.

The J gene is TRBJ1-5, the V gene TRBV20-1; 8 bases align to TRBD1. The clonotype originates from a man aged 55 to 69 in good health. Sequencing used blood. For the CDR3, the DNA is TGCAGTGCTAGAGACGACAGGGGTGGCTATAGCAATCAGCCCCAGCATTTT. Translation: CSARDDRGGYSNQPQHF.